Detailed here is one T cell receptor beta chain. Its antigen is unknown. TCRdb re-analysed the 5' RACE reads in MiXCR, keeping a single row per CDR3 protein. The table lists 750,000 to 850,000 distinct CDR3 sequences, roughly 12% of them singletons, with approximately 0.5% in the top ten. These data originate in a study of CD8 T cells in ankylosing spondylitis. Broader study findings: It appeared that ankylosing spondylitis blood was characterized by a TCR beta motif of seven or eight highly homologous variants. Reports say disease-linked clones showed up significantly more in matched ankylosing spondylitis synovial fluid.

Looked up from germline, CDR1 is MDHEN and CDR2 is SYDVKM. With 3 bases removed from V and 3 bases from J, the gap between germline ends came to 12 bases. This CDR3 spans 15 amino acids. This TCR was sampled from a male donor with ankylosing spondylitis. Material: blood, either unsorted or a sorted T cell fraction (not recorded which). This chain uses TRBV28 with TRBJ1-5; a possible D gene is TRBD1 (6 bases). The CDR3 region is CASSLSGALNQPQHF. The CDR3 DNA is TGTGCCAGCAGTTTGTCAGGGGCCCTCAATCAGCCCCAGCATTTT.